The table lists the clone carrying this TCR beta chain with a few counts. Its antigen is undetermined. The data originate from a study of T cell repertoires in cytomegalovirus infection. CDR3 size: 16 residues. The V gene end was trimmed by 3 bases and the J gene end by 7 bases; junction bases not matched to a gene: 8. The germline CDR1 and CDR2 sequences are MNHEY and SMNVEV (reference sequence). Via MiXCR, TCRdb re-called the reads, giving one row per CDR3 protein. The sample has around 800,000 distinct CDR3 sequences; about 33% are singletons. The sequencing used cultured CD8+ T cells from PBMCs, collected from culture after CMV antigen stimulation. The chain employs TRBV27 and TRBJ2-4; 11 bases are shared with TRBD2. The receptor comes from a human donor in good health (CMV status not recorded). Some clones in this sample may be carry-over from other donors' samples. The CDR3, as DNA: TGTGCCAGCAGTTTTGCTAGCGGGGGGCTAGGGAACATTCAGTACTTC. Translating it yields CASSFASGGLGNIQYF.